This T cell receptor (beta chain) was documented in a study of shared clonotypes between healthy human individuals. The wider study: Plates per donor: three CD4 naive, three CD4 memory, two CD8 naive, one CD8 memory. Points from the study as a whole: Limitation of the genetic and exposure-history diversity represented came from the few donors. The study's rarefaction showed incomplete sorted-subset sequencing despite large depth.

Every subset's genomic DNA went evenly onto several immunoSEQ plates. Repertoires were generated with immunoSEQ multiplex PCR, while TCRdb's copy carries only in-frame clones and drops some. Seen here are roughly 1.4 million clones, 98% observed once, and the top ten hold roughly 0.35%. About this clone itself: The antigen is unknown.

Germline CDR1 is SGHTA and CDR2 is FQGNSA. The CDR3 covers 14 residues. V was trimmed by 5 bases and J by 6 bases, leaving 14 bases between them. The origin of this receptor is a man under 40 in good health. The rearrangement uses TRBV7-2 and TRBJ2-1; the D is unclear. The sample consisted of naive CD4+ T cells sorted from blood. The subset is: CD45RA+ positively selected. CDR3 sequence (DNA): TGTGCCAGCAGCCCTCGACGACCGCGCAATGAGCAGTTCTTC. Translating gives CASSPRRPRNEQFF.